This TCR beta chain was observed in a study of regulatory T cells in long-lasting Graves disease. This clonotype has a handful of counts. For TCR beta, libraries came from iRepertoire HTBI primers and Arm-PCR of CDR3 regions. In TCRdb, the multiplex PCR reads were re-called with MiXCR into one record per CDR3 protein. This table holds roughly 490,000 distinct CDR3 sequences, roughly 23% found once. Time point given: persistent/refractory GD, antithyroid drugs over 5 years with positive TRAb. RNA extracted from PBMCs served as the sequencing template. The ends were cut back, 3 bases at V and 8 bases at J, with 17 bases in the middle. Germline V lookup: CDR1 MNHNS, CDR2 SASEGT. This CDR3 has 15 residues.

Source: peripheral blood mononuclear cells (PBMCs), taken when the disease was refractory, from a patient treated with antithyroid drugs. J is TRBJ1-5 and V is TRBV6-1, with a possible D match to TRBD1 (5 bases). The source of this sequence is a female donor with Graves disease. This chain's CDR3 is CASSDTTGYWEPQHF. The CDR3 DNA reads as TGTGCCAGCAGTGACACCACAGGATACTGGGAGCCCCAGCATTTT.